This T cell receptor beta chain was sequenced for a study of response to subunit inactivated influenza vaccine. A single record per CDR3 protein comes from TCRdb applying MiXCR to the RT-PCR reads. The sample carries about 310,000 distinct CDR3 sequences, about a fifth recorded once. Study-level results: Authors suggested seasonal influenza vaccinations each recruit few new T cells.

The sample holds many counts of this clonotype. Its cognate antigen is unknown. The receptor was derived from a man between 50 and 75 years old who received an inactivated influenza vaccine. Specimen: PBMCs from blood, collected 21 months after vaccination.

CDR3 sequence: CASRMTGGLTDTQYF. The CDR3 DNA reads as TGTGCCAGCAGGATGACAGGGGGCCTCACAGATACGCAGTATTTT. This chain joins TRBV7-6 and TRBJ2-3, with 10 nucleotides matching TRBD1. The ends lost 6 bases at V and 2 bases at J; junction bases unmatched: 5. Per the germline V gene, CDR1 is SGHVS and CDR2 is FNYEAQ. CDR3 size: 15 residues. Full variable domain (outside the CDR3, taken from reference TRBV7-6 and TRBJ2-3): GAGVSQSPRYKVTKRGQDVALRCDPISGHVSLYWYRQALGQGPEFLTYFNYEAQQDKSGLPNDRFSAERPEGSISTLTIQRTEQRDSAMYRCASRMTGGLTDTQYFGPGTRLTVL.